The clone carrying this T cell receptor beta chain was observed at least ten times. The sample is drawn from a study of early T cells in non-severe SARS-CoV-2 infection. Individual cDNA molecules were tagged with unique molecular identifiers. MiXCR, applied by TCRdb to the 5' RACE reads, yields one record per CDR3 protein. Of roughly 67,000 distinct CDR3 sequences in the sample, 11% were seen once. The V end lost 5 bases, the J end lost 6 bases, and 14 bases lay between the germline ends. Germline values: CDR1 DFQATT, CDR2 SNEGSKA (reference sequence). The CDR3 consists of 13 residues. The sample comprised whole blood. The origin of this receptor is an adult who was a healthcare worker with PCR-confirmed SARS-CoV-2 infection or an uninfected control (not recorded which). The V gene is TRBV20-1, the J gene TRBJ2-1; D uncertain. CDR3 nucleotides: TGCAGTGCTCTTCTTCACTCCCCCAATGAGCAGTTCTTC. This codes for CSALLHSPNEQFF.